Sequencing of this T cell receptor beta chain was carried out in a study of T cells in Graves' hyperthyroidism and ophthalmopathy. Study-wide results and caveats: Ophthalmopathy was told apart from stable hyperthyroidism by a 13 V-J model.

Using RNA transcripts as the source, TCR beta CDR3 regions were amplified. Initially, a first-round RT-PCR of the TCR CDR3 employed the HTBI primer set. TCRdb itself ran the multiplex PCR reads through MiXCR, one entry per CDR3 protein. The sample has around 690,000 distinct CDR3 sequences; around 20% are singletons. CDR3 length: 21 residues. V was clipped by 1 base and J by 2 bases, with 27 bases between them. Germline values: CDR1 SGHAT, CDR2 FQNNGV. Turning to this clonotype: Its cognate antigen is unknown.

The sequenced sample consisted of blood. The TCR originated in a young man with Graves' ophthalmopathy. This chain links TRBV11-2 with TRBJ2-1; D perhaps matches TRBD2 (6 bases). The CDR3 region has the DNA TGTGCCAGCAGCTTAGTGTACCGGACTACAAAGACTTCGAGCCCCTACAATGAGCAGTTCTTC. It codes for CASSLVYRTTKTSSPYNEQFF.